These 13 T cell receptor beta chains share one sample of origin, sequenced in a study of shared clonotypes between healthy human individuals. Clones were read by immunoSEQ multiplex PCR, and TCRdb kept only the in-frame ones, dropping some. The sample carries about 600,000 clones, 95% to 96% recorded once. Terminally differentiated effector memory CD45RA+ cells were excluded by CCR7 positive selection of CD45RO-negative cells. The sample comprised naive CD8+ T cells sorted from blood. Source of these receptors: a woman younger than 45 in good health.

V and J are TRBV5-4 and TRBJ2-5; D unclear. The V and J ends lost 2 bases and 3 bases respectively, with 2 bases between them. The CDR3 loop spans 11 amino acids. Germline CDR1 reads SGHNT; CDR2 reads YYREEE (reference sequence). The CDR3 nucleotides read TGTGCCAGCAGCTTTAAAGAGACCCAGTACTTC. It yields the protein CASSFKETQYF.

The chain employs TRBV7-8 and TRBJ2-1, with 14 nucleotides matching TRBD2. V gave up 3 bases and J gave up 4 bases; unmatched junction bases: 8. Per the germline V gene, CDR1 is SGHVS and CDR2 is FQNEAQ. CDR3 size: 18 residues. The CDR3 sequence: CASSFGLAGGKGYNEQFF. CDR3 DNA: TGTGCCAGCAGCTTCGGACTAGCGGGAGGCAAGGGGTACAATGAGCAGTTCTTC.

The rearrangement uses TRBV4-2 and TRBJ2-3, with D hard to call. V lost 2 bases, J lost 7 bases, and 7 bases lay in between. The V gene's germline CDR1 is LGHNA and CDR2 YNFKEQ. CDR3 length: 12 residues. The CDR3 spells CASSQSPYTQYF. CDR3 nucleotides: TGTGCCAGCAGCCAATCCCCTTATACGCAGTATTTT.

This clone was detected only a few times. The chain is built from TRBV7-8 and TRBJ1-5; D remains unclear. Between the trimmed V and J ends, which lost 1 base and 0 bases, there was a span of 7 bases. The CDR3 spans 15 residues. From germline, CDR1 is SGHVS and CDR2 FQNEAQ. CDR3 loop: CASSLDDSSNQPQHF. CDR3 nucleotide sequence: TGTGCCAGCAGCTTAGATGATTCTAGCAATCAGCCCCAGCATTTT.

The chain uses TRBV6-5 and TRBJ1-2; unclear D gene. Trimming took off 4 bases at V and 7 bases at J, with 19 bases between the two ends. The germline V gene encodes CDR1 MNHEY and CDR2 SVGAGI. The CDR3 has 15 residues. CDR3 residues: CASSFLGEANGGYTF. The CDR3 DNA is TGTGCCAGCAGTTTCCTCGGGGAGGCCAACGGTGGCTACACCTTC.

The V and J genes are TRBV28 and TRBJ2-1; TRBD1 aligns across 7 bases. Germline V gene lookup returns CDR1 MDHEN and CDR2 SYDVKM. J was trimmed by 8 bases and V by 3 bases; bases with no gene match: 10. The CDR3 has 15 residues. In DNA form, the CDR3 reads TGTGCCAGCAGTTTCCGGGACAGACCTATCGATGAGCAGTTCTTC. It codes for CASSFRDRPIDEQFF.

The chain carries TRBV6-6 and TRBJ1-5; D not resolved. The CDR3 covers 16 residues. The germline CDR1 and CDR2 sequences are MNHNY and SVGAGI (reference sequence). Trimming removed 5 bases at V and 0 bases at J, with 14 bases between. CDR3 bases: TGTGCCAGCAGTGCGAGGAGAAAAATTAGCAATCAGCCCCAGCATTTT. Encoded protein: CASSARRKISNQPQHF.

This clone was recorded only once. The chain carries TRBV11-2 and TRBJ2-1, with a possible D match to TRBD1 (7 bases). CDR1 is SGHAT and CDR2 is FQNNGV in the germline V gene. The CDR3 consists of 16 residues. Trimming left V 5 bases short and J 3 bases short, with 17 bases between. CDR3 in amino acids: CASSPGGGLNYNEQFF. CDR3 nucleotide sequence: TGTGCCAGCAGCCCAGGGGGAGGATTGAACTACAATGAGCAGTTCTTC. The full variable domain, rest sourced from reference TRBV11-2 and TRBJ2-1, is EAGVAQSPRYKIIEKRQSVAFWCNPISGHATLYWYQQILGQGPKLLIQFQNNGVVDDSQLPKDRFSAERLKGVDSTLKIQPAKLEDSAVYLCASSPGGGLNYNEQFFGPGTRLTVL.

This chain connects TRBV7-9 to TRBJ2-2; TRBD1 matches at 10 bases. The CDR3 loop spans 16 amino acids. The J segment lost 7 bases and the V segment lost 5 bases, leaving 10 bases of the junction unmatched. The germline CDR1 and CDR2 sequences are SEHNR and FQNEAQ (reference sequence). As DNA, the CDR3 is TGTGCCAGCAGCAACCATGGACAGGGGGTGGACGGGGAGCTGTTTTTT. It yields the protein CASSNHGQGVDGELFF.

The genes are TRBV6-6 and TRBJ1-1; TRBD1 matches 9 bases. The CDR3 runs 15 residues. J was trimmed by 4 bases and V by 4 bases; bases with no gene match: 7. Germline CDR1 reads MNHNY; CDR2 reads SVGAGI (reference sequence). The CDR3 sequence is CASSFPETGGTEAFF. The DNA of the CDR3 is TGTGCCAGCAGTTTTCCCGAGACAGGGGGCACTGAAGCTTTCTTT.

The gene calls are TRBV19 and TRBJ2-7, with D possibly TRBD1 on 5 matching bases. Germline-derived CDR1 and CDR2 are LNHDA and SQIVND (reference sequence). Between the trimmed V and J ends, which lost 5 bases and 3 bases, there was a span of 14 bases. The CDR3 totals 14 residues. CDR3 sequence reads: CASSEGASHYEQYF. In nucleotides, the CDR3 is TGTGCCAGTAGTGAAGGGGCCTCCCACTACGAGCAGTACTTC.

This chain links TRBV20-1 with TRBJ2-7, with a weak D call TRBD1 (6 bases). Per germline, CDR1 DFQATT and CDR2 SNEGSKA (reference sequence). This CDR3 has 11 residues. Trimming cost V 6 bases and J 7 bases, with 13 bases left between them. CDR3 bases: TGCAGTGCCATCGGGACATTTGAGCAGTACTTC. Translating it yields CSAIGTFEQYF.

The V gene is TRBV9, the J gene TRBJ2-1; tentatively, D is TRBD2 (5 bases). Germline V gene lookup returns CDR1 SGDLS and CDR2 YYNGEE. V gave up 3 bases and J gave up 6 bases, with 16 bases separating them. The CDR3 is 15 amino acids. Written as DNA, the CDR3 is TGTGCCAGCAGCGAGGGAACGGAGGTACTCAATGAGCAGTTCTTC. It encodes CASSEGTEVLNEQFF.